These 24 T cell receptor beta chains originate from one sample sequenced in a study of cytomegalovirus exposure and HLA in healthy donors. Primers included in the PCR were 60 Vbeta and 13 Jbeta primers. Repertoires were generated with immunoSEQ multiplex PCR, while TCRdb's copy carries only in-frame clones and drops some. This sample has more than 75,000 clones, with roughly 72% found just once. Sequenced sample: PBMCs. The receptors come from a woman aged 45-65 years in good health and CMV-seropositive.

This clone was observed many times. The chain links TRBV11-3 to TRBJ2-7; TRBD2 aligns across 9 bases. CDR3 length equals 15 residues. Germline trimming cut 5 bases from V and 6 bases from J; bases unmatched to any gene: 11. CDR1 and CDR2 from the germline V gene are SGHNT and YENEEA. CDR3 residues: CASSPSGGTRGEQYF. As DNA, the CDR3 is TGTGCCAGCAGCCCCAGCGGGGGGACAAGGGGCGAGCAGTACTTC.

The chain couples TRBV28 to TRBJ2-7; 9 bases line up with TRBD2. This CDR3 region has 14 residues. J gave up 0 bases and V 3 bases, and 0 bases lay outside the gene matches. Germline values: CDR1 MDHEN, CDR2 SYDVKM. The CDR3 is CASSFSGSSYEQYF. The CDR3 DNA reads as TGTGCCAGCAGTTTTAGCGGGAGCTCCTACGAGCAGTACTTC.

This clone turned up a few times. The chain combines TRBV10-3 with TRBJ2-7, with 10 bases identical to TRBD1. The length of the CDR3 is 14 residues. Germline values: CDR1 ENHRY, CDR2 SYGVKD. With V trimmed by 4 bases and J by 3 bases, 3 bases remained unmatched. CDR3 residues: CAISGGTGDYEQYF. CDR3 DNA: TGTGCCATCAGTGGGGGGACAGGGGACTACGAGCAGTACTTC.

The chain recombines TRBV2 with TRBJ1-2, with 9 positions matching TRBD1. The CDR3 is 12 amino acids. Germline CDR1 reads SNHLY; CDR2 reads FYNNEI. V was clipped by 7 bases and J by 8 bases; unmatched bases: 5. The DNA of the CDR3 is TGTGCCAGCACTCGACAGGGGGTAGGCTACACCTTC. Protein sequence: CASTRQGVGYTF.

The chain joins TRBV11-3 to TRBJ2-6; D perhaps matches TRBD1 (6 bases). Deletions cut 1 base from V and 0 bases from J, with 13 bases between. The length of the CDR3 is 18 residues. Germline V gives CDR1 SGHNT, CDR2 YENEEA. The DNA of the CDR3 is TGTGCCAGCAGCTTAGCGACTTGGACAGCCTCTGGGGCCAACGTCCTGACTTTC. It yields the protein CASSLATWTASGANVLTF.

This chain joins TRBV7-9 and TRBJ2-3; 10 bases line up with TRBD1. The CDR3 runs 15 residues. The V gene's germline CDR1 is SEHNR and CDR2 FQNEAQ (reference sequence). Trimming cost V 4 bases and J 4 bases; bases outside gene matches: 5. The CDR3 DNA is TGTGCCAGCAGCTCGGGACAGGGGCCCGCAGATACGCAGTATTTT. This translates into CASSSGQGPADTQYF.

V and J are TRBV18 and TRBJ1-2; no definite D call. V lost 5 bases, J lost 8 bases, and 18 bases lay in between. The CDR3 is 14 residues long. Germline values: CDR1 KGHSH, CDR2 LQKENI. CDR3 region: CASSSSLRGEGYTF. CDR3 in DNA: TGTGCCAGCTCATCCTCTTTACGTGGGGAGGGCTACACCTTC.

V usage is TRBV10-3 and J usage is TRBJ2-2; D call uncertain. Germline-derived CDR1 and CDR2 are ENHRY and SYGVKD. The V end lost 8 bases, the J end lost 5 bases, and 9 bases lay between the germline ends. The CDR3 sequence is 12 residues long. CDR3 region: CAIRPGTGELFF. The CDR3 DNA reads TGTGCCATCCGGCCCGGGACCGGGGAGCTGTTTTTT.

CDR3 sequence (DNA): TGTGCCAGTAGACGAGGTGGTACCGCTACCGAGGGCTACACCTTC. Its translation is CASRRGGTATEGYTF. This rearrangement joins TRBV19 to TRBJ1-2; no clear D gene. V shed 6 bases and J shed 8 bases, with 22 bases lying between them. The CDR3 extends over 15 amino acids. Germline CDR1 and CDR2: LNHDA and SQIVND (reference sequence). Full variable domain (remainder filled in from reference TRBV19 and TRBJ1-2): DGGITQSPKYLFRKEGQNVTLSCEQNLNHDAMYWYRQDPGQGLRLIYYSQIVNDFQKGDIAEGYSVSREKKESFPLTVTSAQKNPTAFYLCASRRGGTATEGYTFGSGTRLTVV.

This clone turned up a few times. The chain combines TRBV10-2 with TRBJ2-7; TRBD2 aligns across 7 bases. V was pared by 6 bases and J by 3 bases, with 8 bases of the junction left unmatched. The CDR3 sequence is 14 residues long. The germline V gene has CDR1 WSHSY and CDR2 SAAADI. The CDR3: CASRVIAGHYEQYF. The CDR3 nucleotides read TGCGCCAGCAGGGTGATAGCGGGTCACTACGAGCAGTACTTC.

This chain joins TRBV6-1 and TRBJ1-4; D not certain. Trimming shortened V by 7 bases and J by 0 bases, and 9 bases separated the two germline ends. CDR3 length: 14 residues. The germline V gene encodes CDR1 MNHNS and CDR2 SASEGT. The CDR3 region is CASTAAATNEKLFF. Here the CDR3 DNA reads TGTGCCAGCACAGCAGCGGCAACTAATGAAAAACTGTTTTTT.

This chain links TRBV11-1 with TRBJ2-1; D may be TRBD2 (7 bases). CDR1 and CDR2 from the germline V gene are SGHAT and FQDESV (reference sequence). With 5 bases removed from V and 8 bases from J, the gap between germline ends came to 16 bases. The CDR3 extends over 14 amino acids. Here the CDR3 DNA reads TGTGCCAGCAGCCTGAAGGGGGGGTTGGATGAGCAGTTCTTC. As protein: CASSLKGGLDEQFF.

J is TRBJ2-7 and V is TRBV6-1; TRBD2 matches 10 bases. Looked up from germline, CDR1 is MNHNS and CDR2 is SASEGT. The CDR3 is 14 residues long. After removal of 6 bases from V and 3 bases from J, the junction contained 5 bases not matched to a gene. This chain's CDR3 is CASREREGFYEQYF. The CDR3 bases are TGTGCCAGCAGGGAGCGGGAGGGTTTCTACGAGCAGTACTTC.

This chain connects TRBV28 to TRBJ1-1; D unresolved. V was cut by 7 bases and J by 4 bases, with 10 bases left in between. Looked up from germline, CDR1 is MDHEN and CDR2 is SYDVKM. The CDR3 loop spans 12 amino acids. The chain's CDR3 is CASTQVGTEAFF. The CDR3 coding sequence is TGTGCCAGCACCCAGGTGGGCACTGAAGCTTTCTTT.

The chain recombines TRBV6-1 with TRBJ2-1; tentatively, D is TRBD1 (6 bases). Germline V lookup: CDR1 MNHNS, CDR2 SASEGT. This CDR3 is 13 amino acids long. Trimming removed 6 bases at V and 3 bases at J, with 9 bases between. The CDR3 sequence: CASSYRVYNEQFF. The DNA for the CDR3 is TGTGCCAGCAGCTACAGGGTCTACAATGAGCAGTTCTTC.

The V gene is TRBV25-1, the J gene TRBJ2-5; the match to TRBD1 covers 8 bases. CDR1 is MGHDK and CDR2 is SYGVNS in the germline V gene. The CDR3 runs to 16 residues. V lost 0 bases to trimming and J lost 0 bases; unmatched junction nucleotides: 3. CDR3 loop: CASSEYAGGHQETQYF. CDR3 coding DNA: TGTGCCAGCAGTGAATACGCAGGGGGCCACCAAGAGACCCAGTACTTC.

The rearrangement joins TRBV6-5 to TRBJ1-2, with D tentatively TRBD1 (5 bases). V dropped 2 bases and J dropped 5 bases, with 15 bases sitting between them. CDR1 and CDR2 from the germline V gene are MNHEY and SVGAGI. This CDR3 has 15 residues. The CDR3 DNA follows: TGTGCCAGCAGTTACGGGACTGGGGGGACTTATGGCTACACCTTC. It codes for CASSYGTGGTYGYTF.

This clone was found a few times. The V and J genes are TRBV28 and TRBJ2-3, with D possibly TRBD1 on 6 matching bases. Trimming stripped 5 bases from V and 5 bases from J, with 17 bases between. Germline CDR1 reads MDHEN; CDR2 reads SYDVKM. The CDR3 totals 15 residues. The CDR3 DNA is TGTGCCAGCAGTGCGCCTGGGACACACGGAGATACGCAGTATTTT. Translation gives CASSAPGTHGDTQYF. The entire variable domain, with the rest obtained from reference TRBV28 and TRBJ2-3, is as follows: DVKVTQSSRYLVKRTGEKVFLECVQDMDHENMFWYRQDPGLGLRLIYFSYDVKMKEKGDIPEGYSVSREKKERFSLILESASTNQTSMYLCASSAPGTHGDTQYFGPGTRLTVL.

The CDR3 DNA reads TGTGCCAGTAGTATCCAGGGGGCTGGGGCCAACGTCCTGACTTTC. This translates into CASSIQGAGANVLTF. The chain joins TRBV19 to TRBJ2-6; the match to TRBD1 covers 7 bases. Germline loops: CDR1 LNHDA, CDR2 SQIVND (reference sequence). V lost 3 bases and J lost 2; bases outside the gene matches: 1. The CDR3 is made up of 15 amino acids.

This chain uses TRBV29-1 with TRBJ2-7; TRBD1 matches at 11 bases. The CDR3 runs 16 residues. CDR1 is SQVTM, CDR2 ANQGSEA, per germline. V lost 3 bases to trimming and J lost 3 bases; unmatched junction nucleotides: 10. CDR3 DNA sequence: TGCAGCGTTGATCGAGGACAGGGGGCCCCCCTCTACGAGCAGTACTTC. This encodes CSVDRGQGAPLYEQYF.

The chain employs TRBV30 and TRBJ2-3, with 11 bases identical to TRBD1. V shed 5 bases and J 8 bases; nucleotides not matched to a gene: 9. The CDR3 consists of 14 residues. In germline, CDR1 is GTSNPN, CDR2 SVGIG (reference sequence). The CDR3 sequence is CAWEPGQGVATQYF. The DNA for the CDR3 is TGTGCCTGGGAACCGGGACAGGGGGTTGCTACGCAGTATTTT.

This chain links TRBV4-2 with TRBJ2-3; D may be TRBD2 (6 bases). This CDR3 is built from 16 residues. V was trimmed by 1 base and J by 6 bases, leaving 17 bases between them. Germline V gene data show CDR1 as LGHNA and CDR2 as YNFKEQ. The CDR3 coding sequence is TGTGCCAGCAGCCAAGGGAACCGGGAGCCGTGGGATACGCAGTATTTT. Protein: CASSQGNREPWDTQYF.

This sequence joins TRBV30 and TRBJ2-1; TRBD2 aligns across 9 bases. The germline V gene encodes CDR1 GTSNPN and CDR2 SVGIG (reference sequence). V shed 0 bases, J shed 8 bases, and the junction held 14 bases outside the gene matches. The CDR3 loop spans 17 amino acids. This chain's CDR3 is CAWSVYGLAGFGDEQFF. CDR3 DNA: TGTGCCTGGAGTGTATATGGGCTAGCGGGATTCGGCGATGAGCAGTTCTTC.

This chain connects TRBV28 to TRBJ1-3, with TRBD1 matching over 7 bases. The CDR3 has 15 residues. Per germline, CDR1 MDHEN and CDR2 SYDVKM. The junction had 7 bases not matched to a gene; V was cut back by 4 bases and J by 4 bases. CDR3 loop: CASSSPGTAGNTIYF. The CDR3 DNA follows: TGTGCCAGCAGTTCTCCCGGGACAGCAGGAAACACCATATATTTT.